Listed below are T cell receptor beta chains from one sample, sequenced in a study of blood T cell repertoires in COVID-19. The table came from immunoSEQ multiplex PCR; TCRdb's copy has only in-frame clones and leaves some out. The repertoire includes around 110,000 clones, approximately 82% of them detected once, and approximately 7.6% sits in the top ten. What was sequenced was peripheral blood. These receptors came from a man aged 65-85 years with active or convalescent COVID-19. The CDR3 runs from the conserved cysteine through the conserved F or W. Each record gives: D gene, clone size, J gene, V gene, CDR3 protein, CDR3 DNA. D genes are given only for firm matches. Not every row has a clone size; where given, it reads once, few, many or a size class.

>TRBD1|once|TRBJ2-1|TRBV29-1
CSVEPDRGFGEQFF
TGCAGCGTTGAGCCCGACAGGGGGTTTGGTGAGCAGTTCTTC
>TRBD2|few|TRBJ2-1|TRBV30
CAWSRLGGAEYNEQFF
TGTGCCTGGTCACGACTCGGGGGGGCAGAATACAATGAGCAGTTCTTC
>-|once|TRBJ2-1|TRBV19
CASSIEGGRSYNEQFF
TGTGCCAGTAGTATAGAAGGCGGGCGCTCCTACAATGAGCAGTTCTTC
>TRBD1|-|TRBJ1-1|TRBV14
CASSQLKTGTKNTEAFF
TGTGCCAGCAGCCAATTGAAGACAGGGACCAAGAACACTGAAGCTTTCTTT
>TRBD2|-|TRBJ2-1|TRBV28
CASSLAGLAGVSDEQFF
TGTGCCAGCAGTTTAGCGGGACTAGCGGGGGTGTCTGATGAGCAGTTCTTC
>TRBD1|-|TRBJ1-5|TRBV19
CASTPTGVSNQPQHF
TGTGCCAGTACTCCCACAGGGGTTAGCAATCAGCCCCAGCATTTT
>-|-|TRBJ1-4|TRBV18
CASSPTAPTNEKLFF
TGTGCCAGCTCACCAACTGCTCCAACTAATGAAAAACTGTTTTTT
>-|-|TRBJ1-1|TRBV5-1
CASSADGINTEAFF
TGCGCCAGCAGCGCAGACGGGATTAACACTGAAGCTTTCTTT
>TRBD1|-|TRBJ2-4|TRBV10-3
CAIGTVKPNFTAKNIQYF
TGTGCCATAGGGACAGTCAAACCAAATTTCACTGCCAAAAACATTCAGTACTTC
>-|-|TRBJ1-1|TRBV2
CASIQAGLNTEAFF
TGTGCCAGCATTCAGGCAGGCCTGAACACTGAAGCTTTCTTT
>TRBD1|-|TRBJ2-3|TRBV9
CASSGTGGKGTADTQYF
TGTGCCAGCAGCGGGACAGGGGGAAAGGGCACGGCAGATACGCAGTATTTT
>-|-|TRBJ2-5|TRBV9
CASSAPTGMKTQYF
TGTGCCAGCAGCGCACCCACAGGGATGAAGACCCAGTACTTC
>-|once|TRBJ1-1|TRBV5-4
CASSFGLNTEAFF
TGTGCCAGCAGCTTTGGCCTGAACACTGAAGCTTTCTTT
>TRBD2|-|TRBJ2-3|TRBV5-4
CASSVMLSSGSLSDTQYF
TGTGCCAGCAGCGTGATGTTATCTAGCGGGAGCTTATCAGATACGCAGTATTTT
>-|-|TRBJ2-1|TRBV20-1
CSASRADSYNEQFF
TGCAGTGCTAGTCGGGCGGACTCTTACAATGAGCAGTTCTTC
>-|-|TRBJ1-2|TRBV12-3/TRBV12-4
CATQGIVPGYTF
TGTGCCACCCAGGGGATAGTTCCTGGCTACACCTTC
>TRBD1|-|TRBJ2-5|TRBV6-2/TRBV6-3
CASSRTGGAQTQYF
TGTGCCAGCAGTCGGACAGGGGGCGCCCAGACCCAGTACTTC
>TRBD1|-|TRBJ2-7|TRBV11-3
CASSLQGTGIYEQYF
TGTGCCAGCAGCTTACAAGGGACAGGGATTTACGAGCAGTACTTC
>TRBD2|once|TRBJ2-7|TRBV7-2
CASSSAGLAGAEQYF
TGTGCCAGCAGCTCAGCTGGACTAGCGGGAGCCGAGCAGTACTTC
>-|-|TRBJ1-5|TRBV29-1
CSVGSGLNQPQHF
TGCAGCGTTGGGTCAGGGCTCAATCAGCCCCAGCATTTT
>TRBD1|-|TRBJ2-5|TRBV24-1
CATGTGGTQETQYF
TGTGCCACCGGGACAGGGGGTACACAAGAGACCCAGTACTTC
>-|-|TRBJ1-2|TRBV11-2
CASSLRGQVVGGYGYTF
TGTGCCAGCAGCTTACGAGGGCAAGTTGTGGGGGGCTATGGCTACACCTTC
>TRBD1|-|TRBJ1-1|TRBV2
CASSEQGAQTEAFF
TGTGCCAGCAGTGAACAGGGGGCGCAGACTGAAGCTTTCTTT
>TRBD2|-|TRBJ2-1|TRBV5-1
CASSVASGTTYNEQFF
TGCGCCAGCAGCGTAGCTAGCGGGACAACCTACAATGAGCAGTTCTTC
>TRBD1|-|TRBJ1-1|TRBV24-1
CATSRTGDTEAFF
TGTGCCACCAGCAGGACAGGGGACACTGAAGCTTTCTTT
>-|-|TRBJ2-7|TRBV7-9
CASSYREQTDYEQYF
TGTGCCAGCAGCTACAGGGAACAGACAGACTACGAGCAGTACTTC
>-|-|TRBJ2-1|TRBV3-1/TRBV3-2
CASSQSELGSGEQFF
TGTGCCAGCAGTCAATCAGAGCTGGGATCGGGAGAGCAGTTCTTC
>-|-|TRBJ1-5|TRBV6-6
CASSGGNQPQHF
TGTGCCAGTTCAGGGGGCAATCAGCCCCAGCATTTT
>-|-|TRBJ2-4|TRBV28
CASSLAVGGPRRHIQYF
TGTGCCAGCAGTTTAGCCGTCGGGGGGCCCCGTCGACACATTCAGTACTTC
>-|-|TRBJ1-1|TRBV6-5
CASQGILNTEAFF
TGTGCCAGCCAGGGAATCTTGAACACTGAAGCTTTCTTT
>TRBD1|few|TRBJ1-2|TRBV19
CASRLSGTVNYGYTF
TGTGCCAGTAGACTCTCCGGGACAGTTAACTATGGCTACACCTTC
>-|-|TRBJ2-5|TRBV24-1
CATIRQEQETQYF
TGTGCCACCATCCGACAGGAGCAAGAGACCCAGTACTTC
>-|-|TRBJ1-3|TRBV9
CASSVTGGGSGNTIYF
TGTGCCAGCAGCGTCACCGGGGGTGGCTCTGGAAACACCATATATTTT
>-|-|TRBJ1-2|TRBV13
CASSLGAGNNYGYTF
TGTGCCAGCAGCTTAGGGGCGGGGAATAACTATGGCTACACCTTC
>-|-|TRBJ1-2|TRBV29-1
CSVVGGKSNYGYTF
TGCAGCGTTGTTGGGGGGAAATCTAACTATGGCTACACCTTC
>-|-|TRBJ1-3|TRBV13
CASSWGGSSGNTIYF
TGTGCCAGCAGCTGGGGGGGGAGCTCTGGAAACACCATATATTTT
>TRBD2|-|TRBJ2-2|TRBV28
CASSFSPGLAGHGELFF
TGTGCCAGCAGTTTTTCACCGGGACTAGCGGGACACGGGGAGCTGTTTTTT
>-|-|TRBJ1-1|TRBV24-1
CATSDPNGGVFF
TGTGCCACCAGTGACCCCAACGGAGGCGTTTTCTTT
>TRBD1|-|TRBJ2-2|TRBV27
CASSSPGQGSSGELFF
TGTGCCAGCAGTTCGCCCGGACAGGGGTCCTCCGGGGAGCTGTTTTTT
>TRBD1|-|TRBJ2-7|TRBV6-5
CASSYRQGAYEQYF
TGTGCCAGCAGTTACCGACAGGGGGCGTACGAGCAGTACTTC
>-|-|TRBJ1-4|TRBV7-8
CASTNTQGRGEKLFF
TGTGCCAGCACCAACACACAGGGCCGGGGTGAAAAACTGTTTTTT
>TRBD2|-|TRBJ2-1|TRBV5-1
CASSWGTSSVEQFF
TGCGCCAGCAGCTGGGGGACTAGCTCTGTTGAGCAGTTCTTC
>-|-|TRBJ1-3|TRBV5-1
CASSLDGSAGNTIYF
TGCGCCAGCAGCTTGGACGGGTCGGCTGGAAACACCATATATTTT
>-|-|TRBJ2-7|TRBV28
CASTTSKREQYF
TGTGCCAGCACTACTAGCAAGCGCGAGCAGTACTTC
>-|-|TRBJ2-7|TRBV11-3
CASSLSSDYEQYF
TGTGCCAGCAGCTTATCTAGCGACTACGAGCAGTACTTC
>TRBD1|-|TRBJ1-5|TRBV19
CASIRTGRISNQPQHF
TGTGCCAGTATACGGACAGGCCGGATTAGCAATCAGCCCCAGCATTTT
>-|-|TRBJ1-1|TRBV13
CASSLGRGLTEAFF
TGTGCCAGCAGCTTAGGGCGGGGCCTCACTGAAGCTTTCTTT
>-|-|TRBJ2-1|TRBV7-7
CASSLGNILYNEQFF
TGTGCCAGCAGCTTAGGCAACATCCTCTACAATGAGCAGTTCTTC
>-|-|TRBJ2-5|TRBV5-1
CASSRGAAQETQYF
TGCGCCAGCAGCCGTGGGGCAGCACAAGAGACCCAGTACTTC
>TRBD1|-|TRBJ2-7|TRBV5-1
CASSFWDRVDEQYF
TGCGCCAGCAGCTTCTGGGACAGGGTCGACGAGCAGTACTTC
>TRBD1|-|TRBJ1-1|TRBV18
CASSPGQGAPEAFF
TGTGCCAGCTCACCGGGACAGGGGGCCCCTGAAGCTTTCTTT
>TRBD1|-|TRBJ1-2|TRBV9
CASSVGALRRTGTYGYTF
TGTGCCAGCAGCGTAGGAGCCCTGCGACGGACAGGGACTTATGGCTACACCTTC
>-|-|TRBJ2-5|TRBV7-2
CASSSPPRTVQETQYF
TGTGCCAGCAGCTCCCCTCCCCGGACAGTCCAAGAGACCCAGTACTTC
>TRBD1|-|TRBJ2-5|TRBV5-6
CASSFLGQGLYETQYF
TGTGCCAGCAGCTTCCTAGGACAGGGGTTGTATGAGACCCAGTACTTC
>TRBD2|-|TRBJ2-7|TRBV19
CASSTGGGYEQYF
TGTGCCAGTAGTACCGGGGGGGGGTACGAGCAGTACTTC
>TRBD2|-|TRBJ2-1|TRBV7-9
CASSSGASGRSDEQFF
TGTGCCAGCAGCTCAGGGGCTAGCGGGAGGTCCGATGAGCAGTTCTTC
>TRBD1|-|TRBJ1-1|TRBV18
CASSPGTGGGTEAFF
TGTGCCAGCTCACCTGGGACAGGGGGTGGCACTGAAGCTTTCTTT